The rows below give T cell receptor beta chains drawn from one sample of a study of blood T cell repertoires in COVID-19. TCRdb's copy holds only in-frame clones and misses some; the assay was immunoSEQ multiplex PCR. The sample shows tens of thousands of clones, 82% of them seen only once. Sequencing was performed on peripheral blood. The receptors here all came from a man at least 80 years old with acute or convalescent COVID-19. The CDR3 runs from the conserved cysteine through the conserved F or W. Fields, in order: V gene, D gene, clone size, J gene, CDR3 protein, CDR3 DNA. The D gene is left open where the match is weak. Expanded clones are given a class, and other clones once, few, many or no size at all.

>TRBV7-3|NA|NA|TRBJ2-2
CASSLRPDSNTGELFF
TGTGCCAGCAGCTTAAGACCGGACAGCAACACCGGGGAGCTGTTTTTT
>TRBV5-4|NA|NA|TRBJ2-6
CASSFPGIGANVLTF
TGTGCCAGCAGCTTCCCCGGGATCGGGGCCAACGTCCTGACTTTC
>TRBV5-1|NA|NA|TRBJ1-1
CASSLVVGRQLNTEAFF
TGCGCCAGCAGCTTGGTTGTTGGCAGGCAGCTGAACACTGAAGCTTTCTTT
>TRBV5-1|TRBD1|NA|TRBJ1-2
CASSFSGQGGGYTF
TGCGCCAGCAGCTTTTCGGGACAGGGTGGTGGCTACACCTTC
>TRBV28|TRBD1|NA|TRBJ2-7
CASITSPGQGVYEQYF
TGTGCCAGCATCACCAGCCCAGGACAGGGGGTCTACGAGCAGTACTTC
>TRBV28|NA|NA|TRBJ1-2
CASSWGGGYTF
TGTGCCAGCAGTTGGGGCGGTGGCTACACCTTC
>TRBV6-1|NA|NA|TRBJ1-1
CASSESVLNTEAFF
TGTGCCAGCAGTGAATCGGTACTGAACACTGAAGCTTTCTTT
>TRBV29-1|NA|NA|TRBJ2-3
CSVSRDWSTDTQYF
TGCAGCGTGAGCCGGGACTGGAGCACAGATACGCAGTATTTT
>TRBV11-3|TRBD1|once|TRBJ2-1
CASSTGTGALDEQFF
TGTGCCAGCAGCACCGGGACAGGGGCGCTCGATGAGCAGTTCTTC
>TRBV5-5|TRBD1|NA|TRBJ2-5
CASSLVPGQGKETQYF
TGTGCCAGCAGCTTGGTTCCGGGACAGGGGAAAGAGACCCAGTACTTC
>TRBV5-1|NA|NA|TRBJ1-1
CASSLLSGMNTEAFF
TGCGCCAGCAGCTTGTTATCAGGAATGAACACTGAAGCTTTCTTT
>TRBV29-1|TRBD1|NA|TRBJ2-1
CSVGQGARNEQFF
TGCAGCGTTGGGCAGGGGGCACGCAATGAGCAGTTCTTC
>TRBV14|NA|NA|TRBJ1-5
CASSQSGLNQPQHF
TGTGCCAGCAGCCAGTCAGGTTTAAATCAGCCCCAGCATTTT
>TRBV5-1|NA|NA|TRBJ2-7
CASSQRTAYYSYEQYF
TGCGCCAGCAGCCAGCGGACAGCTTACTACTCCTACGAGCAGTACTTC
>TRBV7-9|TRBD2|once|TRBJ2-3
CASSALAGRSTDTQYF
TGTGCCAGCAGCGCGTTAGCGGGGCGTAGCACAGATACGCAGTATTTT
>TRBV9|NA|once|TRBJ1-4
CASSGSGGRNEKLFF
TGTGCCAGCAGCGGGTCGGGAGGACGAAATGAAAAACTGTTTTTT
>TRBV5-1|NA|NA|TRBJ2-3
CASSLDRATDTQYF
TGCGCCAGCAGCTTGGACAGAGCCACAGATACGCAGTATTTT
>TRBV9|NA|NA|TRBJ1-1
CASSTVGSTEAFF
TGTGCCAGCAGCACAGTGGGCAGCACTGAAGCTTTCTTT
>TRBV7-9|NA|NA|TRBJ1-5
CASSFDGTPNQPQHF
TGTGCCAGCAGCTTCGACGGGACACCCAATCAGCCCCAGCATTTT
>TRBV18|TRBD1|NA|TRBJ1-2
CASSPGQGIRTNYGYTF
TGTGCCAGCTCACCCGGACAGGGGATAAGAACTAACTATGGCTACACCTTC
>TRBV2|TRBD1|NA|TRBJ2-7
CASSEAGTVSYEQYF
TGTGCCAGCAGTGAAGCGGGGACAGTTTCCTACGAGCAGTACTTC
>TRBV27|NA|once|TRBJ1-1
CASSSRPRGNTEAFF
TGTGCCAGCAGTTCCCGACCGCGGGGGAACACTGAAGCTTTCTTT